The 3 T cell receptor beta chains below come from one sample, sequenced in a study of CD8 T cells in Susac syndrome. Roughly 0.5 to 1 ug RNA was reverse transcribed with random hexamers. MiXCR, run by TCRdb on the immunoSEQ multiplex PCR reads, gives a single entry per CDR3 protein. The table records around 170,000 distinct CDR3 sequences, just over 90% of them present only once. Sequencing was performed on CD4+ T cells from PBMCs. Receptors were obtained from a human donor in good health.

The chain uses TRBV4-3 and TRBJ1-2, with 10 bases identical to TRBD1. There are 16 residues in the CDR3. V lost 1 base to trimming and J lost 4 bases; unmatched junction nucleotides: 6. The germline V gene encodes CDR1 LGHNA and CDR2 YSLEER. This CDR3 reads CASSQVEWTGGYGYTF. CDR3 sequence (DNA): TGCGCCAGCAGCCAAGTTGAATGGACAGGGGGCTATGGCTACACCTTC.

The chain joins TRBV4-1 to TRBJ2-4; TRBD1 matches at 7 bases. V lost 1 base, J lost 5 bases, and 11 bases stayed unmatched. The V gene's germline CDR1 is MGHRA and CDR2 YSYEKL. The CDR3 is made up of 17 amino acids. CDR3 bases: TGCGCCAGCAGCCAAGTGATCCGGAGACAGGGCCAAAACATTCAGTACTTC. Residues: CASSQVIRRQGQNIQYF.

The chain is built from TRBV5-6 and TRBJ2-1; no firm D call. Trimming shortened V by 1 base and J by 10 bases, and 9 bases separated the two germline ends. The CDR3 contains 12 residues. Looked up from germline, CDR1 is SGHDT and CDR2 is YYEEEE. DNA for the CDR3: TGTGCCAGCAGCTTGAGGGTTTGGGAGCAGTTCTTC. Translated: CASSLRVWEQFF.